This TCR beta chain was retrieved from a study of CD8 T cells in ankylosing spondylitis. Findings and limits, study-wide: Apparently characteristic of ankylosing spondylitis blood was a TCR beta motif (under ten highly homologous variants). Reports say disease-linked clones showed up significantly more in matched ankylosing spondylitis synovial fluid. A CD8+ phenotype characterized the disease-linked clones, which were relatively rare in peripheral blood. Before this, some motif variants had been reported in reactive arthritis synovial fluid and blood.

This clonotype showed up many times. Its antigen is unknown. 5'-RACE, quantitative and with molecular barcodes, yielded the TCR beta libraries. TCRdb used MiXCR to reprocess the 5' RACE reads, holding one entry per CDR3 protein. The sample carries approximately 550,000 distinct CDR3 sequences, about 12% recorded once. CDR3 size: 14 residues. CDR1 and CDR2 from the germline V gene are SQVTM and ANQGSEA. The V end lost 2 bases, the J end lost 0 bases, and 11 bases lay between the germline ends. This TCR derives from a male donor with ankylosing spondylitis. The specimen sequenced was blood, either unsorted or a sorted T cell fraction (not recorded which). V usage is TRBV29-1 and J usage is TRBJ2-7, with D perhaps matching TRBD2 (6 bases). CDR3 amino acids: CSVEFSGYSYEQYF. DNA for the CDR3: TGCAGCGTTGAATTTAGCGGCTACTCCTACGAGCAGTACTTC.